Shown below are 3 T cell receptor beta chains from a single sample sequenced in a study of CD8 T cells in ankylosing spondylitis. Study conclusions and caveats: A motif of several highly homologous TCR beta variants was seen as apparently characteristic of ankylosing spondylitis blood.

Their specific antigens are unknown. Each CDR3 protein gets one entry after TCRdb re-called the 5' RACE reads with MiXCR. The table includes 700,000 to 850,000 distinct CDR3 sequences, roughly 10% detected once. The sequencing sample was made of blood, either unsorted or a sorted T cell fraction (not recorded which). These receptors all come from a male donor with ankylosing spondylitis.

This clonotype turned up a few times. The rearrangement uses TRBV5-1 and TRBJ2-7; D may be TRBD1 (6 bases). Trimming removed 4 bases at V and 0 bases at J, with 14 bases between. Germline-derived CDR1 and CDR2 are SGHRS and YFSETQ. The CDR3 contains 15 residues. In nucleotides, the CDR3 is TGCGCCAGCAGCGTGACAGGTTCCAGCTCCTACGAGCAGTACTTC. Encoded protein: CASSVTGSSSYEQYF.

This clonotype has a count of ten or more. The CDR3 DNA sequence: TGCAGTGCTAAGTCGGGTCGGCAGGGAGAAGAGGCTTTCTTT. This translates into CSAKSGRQGEEAFF. The rearrangement joins TRBV20-1 to TRBJ1-1; D is possibly TRBD1 (5 bases). Trimming removed 4 bases from V and 11 bases from J, with 23 bases in between. The CDR3 extends over 14 amino acids. Germline CDR1 DFQATT, CDR2 SNEGSKA (reference sequence).

This clonotype was seen more than once but under ten times. The chain carries TRBV9 and TRBJ2-5, with D possibly being TRBD1 (5 bases). Germline-derived CDR1 and CDR2 are SGDLS and YYNGEE. V dropped 5 bases and J dropped 0 bases, with 11 bases sitting between them. This CDR3 has 14 residues. The CDR3 is CASRGHGHQETQYF. For the CDR3, the DNA is TGTGCCAGCAGAGGACATGGACACCAAGAGACCCAGTACTTC.